Included here is one T cell receptor beta chain sequence, with context. Across about two dozen US areas, participants ranged in age from about 18 to 90 years. The germline V and J ends were trimmed by 1 base and 9 bases, with 6 bases remaining between them. This CDR3 region has 11 residues. CDR1 is SGHDN, CDR2 FVKESK, per germline. These data come from a study of blood T cell repertoires in COVID-19. As processed by the authors: Amplifying reference gene primers gave estimates of nucleated cell counts. Repertoires were generated with immunoSEQ multiplex PCR, while TCRdb's copy carries only in-frame clones and drops some. That table supplies the V and J calls and clone size; D and trimming were determined from the DNA. This table has over 120,000 clones, around 79% appearing once.

What was sequenced was PBMCs or T cells enriched from blood (not recorded which). The chain combines TRBV14 with TRBJ1-1; D not certain. The sequence was collected from a woman between 45 and 60 years old who had recovered from COVID-19. CDR3 sequence (DNA): TGTGCCAGCAGCCAAGGGGCGCAAGCTTTCTTT. This gives the protein CASSQGAQAFF.